This TCR beta chain was identified in a study of blood T cell repertoires in COVID-19. Study summary: Samples came from the United States, Italy and Spain, spanning acute and convalescent COVID-19. T cells, B-cell-depleted T cells, or PBMCs provided the cDNA or gDNA that served as material.

Germline CDR1 SGHTA, CDR2 FQGNSA. The CDR3 loop spans 16 amino acids. The V and J ends lost 4 bases and 3 bases, in that order; junction bases with no gene match: 8. The repertoire was sequenced with immunoSEQ multiplex PCR; TCRdb's copy has only in-frame clones and lacks some. The sample records about 62,000 clones, about four fifths being singletons. This sequence originates from a woman between 45 and 60 years old with active or convalescent COVID-19. This sequence joins TRBV7-2 and TRBJ1-3; 8 bases are a match to TRBD1. Sequenced: peripheral blood. CDR3 coding DNA: TGTGCCAGCAGCTCCAATGACAGGGGTATTGGAAACACCATATATTTT. This translates into CASSSNDRGIGNTIYF.